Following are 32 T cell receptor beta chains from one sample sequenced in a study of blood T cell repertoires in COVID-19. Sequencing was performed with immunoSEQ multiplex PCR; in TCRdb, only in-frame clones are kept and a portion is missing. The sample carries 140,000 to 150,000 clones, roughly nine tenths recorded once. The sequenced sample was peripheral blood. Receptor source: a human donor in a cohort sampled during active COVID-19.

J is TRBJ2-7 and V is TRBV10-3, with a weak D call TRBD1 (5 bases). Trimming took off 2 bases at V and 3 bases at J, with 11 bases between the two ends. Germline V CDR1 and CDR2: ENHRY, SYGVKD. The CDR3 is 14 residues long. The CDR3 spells CAISEAQGLYEQYF. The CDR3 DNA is TGTGCCATCAGTGAGGCTCAGGGCCTCTACGAGCAGTACTTC.

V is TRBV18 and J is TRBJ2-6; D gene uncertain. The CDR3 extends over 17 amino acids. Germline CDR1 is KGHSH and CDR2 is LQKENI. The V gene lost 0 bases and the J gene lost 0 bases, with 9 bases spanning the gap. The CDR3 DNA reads TGTGCCAGCTCACCACCCTGGGCAGACTCTGGGGCCAACGTCCTGACTTTC. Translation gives CASSPPWADSGANVLTF.

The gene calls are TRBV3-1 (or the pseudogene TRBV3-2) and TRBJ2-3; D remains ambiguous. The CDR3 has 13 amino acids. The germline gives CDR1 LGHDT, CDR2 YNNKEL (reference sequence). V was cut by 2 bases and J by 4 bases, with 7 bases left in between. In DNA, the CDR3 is TGTGCCAGCAGCCAACTAGGTGCAGATACGCAGTATTTT. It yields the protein CASSQLGADTQYF.

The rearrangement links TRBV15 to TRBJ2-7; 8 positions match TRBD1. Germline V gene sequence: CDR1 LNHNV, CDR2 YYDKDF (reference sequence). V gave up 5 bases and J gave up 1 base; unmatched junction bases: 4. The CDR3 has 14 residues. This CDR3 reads CATSQGASSYEQYF. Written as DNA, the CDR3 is TGTGCCACCAGCCAGGGGGCTAGTTCCTACGAGCAGTACTTC.

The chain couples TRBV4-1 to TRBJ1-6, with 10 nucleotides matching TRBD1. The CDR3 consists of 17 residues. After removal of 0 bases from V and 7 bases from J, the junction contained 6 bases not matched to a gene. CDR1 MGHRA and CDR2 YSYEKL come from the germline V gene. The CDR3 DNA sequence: TGCGCCAGCAGCCAAGACGCCCCGGGACAGGGGAATTCACCCCTCCACTTT. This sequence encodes CASSQDAPGQGNSPLHF.

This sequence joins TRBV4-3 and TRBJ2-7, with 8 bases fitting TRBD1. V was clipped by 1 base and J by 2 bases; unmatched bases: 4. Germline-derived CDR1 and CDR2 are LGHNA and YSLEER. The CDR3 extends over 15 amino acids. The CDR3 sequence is CASSQGQGFAYEQYF. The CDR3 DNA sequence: TGCGCCAGCAGCCAAGGACAGGGGTTCGCCTACGAGCAGTACTTC.

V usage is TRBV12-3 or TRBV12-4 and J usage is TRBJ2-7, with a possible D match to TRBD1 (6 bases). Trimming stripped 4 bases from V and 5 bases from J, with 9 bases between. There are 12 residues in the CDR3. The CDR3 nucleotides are TGTGCCAGCAGTTCCTGGACAGACGAGCAGTACTTC. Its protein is CASSSWTDEQYF.

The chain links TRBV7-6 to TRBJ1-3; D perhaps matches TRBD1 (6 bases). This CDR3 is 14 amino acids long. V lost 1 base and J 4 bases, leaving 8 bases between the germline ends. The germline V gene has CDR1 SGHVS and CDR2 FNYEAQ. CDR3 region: CASSLGTEGNTIYF. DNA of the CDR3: TGTGCCAGCAGCTTAGGGACAGAGGGAAACACCATATATTTT.

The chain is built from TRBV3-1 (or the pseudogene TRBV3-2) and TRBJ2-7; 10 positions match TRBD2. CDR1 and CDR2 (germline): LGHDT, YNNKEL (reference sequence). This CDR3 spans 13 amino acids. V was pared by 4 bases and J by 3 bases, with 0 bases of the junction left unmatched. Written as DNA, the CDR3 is TGTGCCAGCAGCCCTAGCGGGGGCTACGAGCAGTACTTC. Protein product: CASSPSGGYEQYF.

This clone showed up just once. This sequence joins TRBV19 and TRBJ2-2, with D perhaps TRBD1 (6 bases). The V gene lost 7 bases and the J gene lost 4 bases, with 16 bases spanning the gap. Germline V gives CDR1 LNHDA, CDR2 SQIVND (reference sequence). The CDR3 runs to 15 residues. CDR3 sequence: CASISRTVRTGELFF. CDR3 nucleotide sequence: TGTGCCAGTATCTCGCGGACAGTCCGCACCGGGGAGCTGTTTTTT.

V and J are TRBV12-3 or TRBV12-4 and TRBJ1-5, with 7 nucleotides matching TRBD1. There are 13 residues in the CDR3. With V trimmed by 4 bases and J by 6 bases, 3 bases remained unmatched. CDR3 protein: CASSSDRSQPQHF. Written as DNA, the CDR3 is TGTGCCAGCAGTTCGGACAGGAGTCAGCCCCAGCATTTT.

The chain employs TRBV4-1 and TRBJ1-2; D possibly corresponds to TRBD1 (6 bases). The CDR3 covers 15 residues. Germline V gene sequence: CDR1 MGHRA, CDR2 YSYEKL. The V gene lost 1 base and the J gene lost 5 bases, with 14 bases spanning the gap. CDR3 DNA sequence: TGCGCCAGCAGCCAAGCCACAGGGTTTGATTATGGCTACACCTTC. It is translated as CASSQATGFDYGYTF.

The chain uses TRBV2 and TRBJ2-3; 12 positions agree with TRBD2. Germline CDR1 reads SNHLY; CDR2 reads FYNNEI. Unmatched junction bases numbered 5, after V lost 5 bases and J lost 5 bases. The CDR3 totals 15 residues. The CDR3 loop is CASSSASGGEDTQYF. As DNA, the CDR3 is TGTGCCAGCAGTTCAGCTAGCGGGGGGGAAGATACGCAGTATTTT.

This CDR3 is CAISESGGRDTGELFF. CDR3 nucleotide sequence: TGTGCCATCAGTGAGTCGGGGGGGCGCGACACCGGGGAGCTGTTTTTT. V is TRBV10-3 and J is TRBJ2-2, with a possible D match to TRBD2 (7 bases). The CDR3 spans 16 residues. The V gene lost 0 bases and the J gene lost 3 bases, with 11 bases spanning the gap. Germline values: CDR1 ENHRY, CDR2 SYGVKD.

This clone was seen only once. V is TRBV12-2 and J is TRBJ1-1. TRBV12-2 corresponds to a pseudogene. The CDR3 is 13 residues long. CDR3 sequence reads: CASRLLPGTEAFF. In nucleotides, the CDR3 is TGTGCAAGTCGACTCCTCCCCGGCACTGAAGCTTTCTTT.

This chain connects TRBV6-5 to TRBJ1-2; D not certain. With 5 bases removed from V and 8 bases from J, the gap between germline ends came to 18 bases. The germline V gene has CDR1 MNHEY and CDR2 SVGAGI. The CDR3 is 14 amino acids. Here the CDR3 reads CASSPPLDGGGYTF. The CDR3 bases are TGTGCCAGCAGTCCCCCTCTAGACGGCGGGGGCTACACCTTC.

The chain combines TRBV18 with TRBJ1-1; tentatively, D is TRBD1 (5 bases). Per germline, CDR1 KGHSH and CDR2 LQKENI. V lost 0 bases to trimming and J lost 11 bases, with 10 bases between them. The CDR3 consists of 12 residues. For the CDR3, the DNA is TGTGCCAGCTCACCACCGAGCAGGGTTGCTTTCTTT. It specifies CASSPPSRVAFF.

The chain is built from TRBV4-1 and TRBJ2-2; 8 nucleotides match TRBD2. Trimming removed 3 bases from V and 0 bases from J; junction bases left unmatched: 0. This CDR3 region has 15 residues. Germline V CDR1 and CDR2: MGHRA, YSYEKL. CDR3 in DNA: TGCGCCAGCAGCCAGGGACTAGCGAACACCGGGGAGCTGTTTTTT. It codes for CASSQGLANTGELFF.

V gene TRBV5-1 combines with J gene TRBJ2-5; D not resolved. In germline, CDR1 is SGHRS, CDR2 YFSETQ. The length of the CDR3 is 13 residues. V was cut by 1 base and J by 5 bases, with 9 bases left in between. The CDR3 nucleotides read TGCGCCAGCAGCTTGAGAGCCAGGGAGACCCAGTACTTC. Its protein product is CASSLRARETQYF.

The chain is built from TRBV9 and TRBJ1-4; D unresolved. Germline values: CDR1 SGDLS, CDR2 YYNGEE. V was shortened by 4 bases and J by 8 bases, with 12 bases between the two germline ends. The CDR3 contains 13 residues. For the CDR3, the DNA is TGTGCCAGCAGCCGGGGTGGAAGCGAAAAACTGTTTTTT. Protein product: CASSRGGSEKLFF.

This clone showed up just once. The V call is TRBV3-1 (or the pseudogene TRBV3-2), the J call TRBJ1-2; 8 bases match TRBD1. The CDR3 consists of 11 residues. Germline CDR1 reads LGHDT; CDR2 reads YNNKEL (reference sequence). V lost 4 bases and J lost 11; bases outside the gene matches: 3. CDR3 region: CASSLHRGYTF. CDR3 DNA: TGTGCCAGCAGCCTCCACAGGGGGTACACCTTC.

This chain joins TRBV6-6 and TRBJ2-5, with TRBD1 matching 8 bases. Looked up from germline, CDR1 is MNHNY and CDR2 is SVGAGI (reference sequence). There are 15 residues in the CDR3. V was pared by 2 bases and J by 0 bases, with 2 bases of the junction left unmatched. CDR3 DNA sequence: TGTGCCAGCAGTTACCCAGGGGGCGACCAAGAGACCCAGTACTTC. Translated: CASSYPGGDQETQYF.

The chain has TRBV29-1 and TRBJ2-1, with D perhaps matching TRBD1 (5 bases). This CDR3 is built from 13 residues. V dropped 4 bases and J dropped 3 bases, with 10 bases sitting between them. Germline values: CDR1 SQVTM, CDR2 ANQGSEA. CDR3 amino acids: CSVGQTNYNEQFF. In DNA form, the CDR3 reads TGCAGCGTTGGACAGACCAACTACAATGAGCAGTTCTTC.

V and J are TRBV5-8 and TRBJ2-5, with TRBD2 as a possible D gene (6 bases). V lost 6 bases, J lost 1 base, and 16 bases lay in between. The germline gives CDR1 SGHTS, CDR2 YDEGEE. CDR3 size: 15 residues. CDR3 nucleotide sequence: TGTGCCAGCAATGGATGGAGGGGTAGCCAAGAGACCCAGTACTTC. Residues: CASNGWRGSQETQYF.

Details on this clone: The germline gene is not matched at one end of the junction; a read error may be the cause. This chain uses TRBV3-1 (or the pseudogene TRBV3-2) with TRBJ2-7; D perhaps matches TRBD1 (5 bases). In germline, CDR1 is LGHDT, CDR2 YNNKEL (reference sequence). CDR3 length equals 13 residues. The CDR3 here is CASSQVLESGINF. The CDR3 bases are TGTGCCAGCAGCCAAGTGCTGGAATCAGGGATTAACTTC.

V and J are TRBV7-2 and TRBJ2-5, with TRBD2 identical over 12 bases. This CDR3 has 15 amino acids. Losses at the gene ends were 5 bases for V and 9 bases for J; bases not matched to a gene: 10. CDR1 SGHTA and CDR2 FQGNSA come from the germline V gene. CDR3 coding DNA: TGTGCCAGCAGCACGGGACTAGCGGGCCGGGTCCCCCAGTACTTC. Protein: CASSTGLAGRVPQYF.

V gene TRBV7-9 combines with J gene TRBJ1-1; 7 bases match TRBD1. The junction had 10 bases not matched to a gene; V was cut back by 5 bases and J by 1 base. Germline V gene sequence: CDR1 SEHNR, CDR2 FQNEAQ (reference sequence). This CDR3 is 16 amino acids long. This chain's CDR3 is CASSITRDSPNTEAFF. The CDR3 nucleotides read TGTGCCAGCAGCATAACCCGGGACAGCCCGAACACTGAAGCTTTCTTT.

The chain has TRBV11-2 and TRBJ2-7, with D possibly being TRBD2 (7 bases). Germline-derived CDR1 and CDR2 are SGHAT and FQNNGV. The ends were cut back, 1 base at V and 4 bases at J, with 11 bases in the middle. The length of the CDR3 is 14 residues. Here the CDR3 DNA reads TGTGCCAGCAGCTTAGGGGGGGGCCGTTACGAGCAGTACTTC. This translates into CASSLGGGRYEQYF.

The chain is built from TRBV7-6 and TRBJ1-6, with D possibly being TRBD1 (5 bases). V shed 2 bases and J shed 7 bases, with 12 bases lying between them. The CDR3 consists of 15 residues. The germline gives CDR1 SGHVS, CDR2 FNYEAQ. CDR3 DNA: TGTGCCAGCAGCTTAAACCAGGGCACGAATTCACCCCTCCACTTT. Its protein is CASSLNQGTNSPLHF. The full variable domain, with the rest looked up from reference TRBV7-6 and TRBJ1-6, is GAGVSQSPRYKVTKRGQDVALRCDPISGHVSLYWYRQALGQGPEFLTYFNYEAQQDKSGLPNDRFSAERPEGSISTLTIQRTEQRDSAMYRCASSLNQGTNSPLHFGNGTRLTVT.

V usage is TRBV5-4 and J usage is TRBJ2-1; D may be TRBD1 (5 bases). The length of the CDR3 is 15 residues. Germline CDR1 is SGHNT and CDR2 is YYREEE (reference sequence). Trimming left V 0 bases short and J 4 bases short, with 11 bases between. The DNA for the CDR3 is TGTGCCAGCAGCTTGGCTCTGGGGCAGTACAATGAGCAGTTCTTC. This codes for CASSLALGQYNEQFF.

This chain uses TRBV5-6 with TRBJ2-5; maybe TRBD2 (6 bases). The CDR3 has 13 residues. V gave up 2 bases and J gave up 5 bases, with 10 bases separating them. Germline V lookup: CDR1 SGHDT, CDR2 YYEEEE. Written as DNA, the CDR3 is TGTGCCAGCAGCTTAGCGGAGGGGGAGACCCAGTACTTC. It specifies CASSLAEGETQYF.

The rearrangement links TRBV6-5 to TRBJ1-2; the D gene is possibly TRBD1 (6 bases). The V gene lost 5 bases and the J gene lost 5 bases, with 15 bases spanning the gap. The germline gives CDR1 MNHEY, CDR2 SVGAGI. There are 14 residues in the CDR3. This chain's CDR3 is CASSNYGQLYGYTF. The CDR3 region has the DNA TGTGCCAGCAGTAATTACGGACAGTTGTATGGCTACACCTTC.